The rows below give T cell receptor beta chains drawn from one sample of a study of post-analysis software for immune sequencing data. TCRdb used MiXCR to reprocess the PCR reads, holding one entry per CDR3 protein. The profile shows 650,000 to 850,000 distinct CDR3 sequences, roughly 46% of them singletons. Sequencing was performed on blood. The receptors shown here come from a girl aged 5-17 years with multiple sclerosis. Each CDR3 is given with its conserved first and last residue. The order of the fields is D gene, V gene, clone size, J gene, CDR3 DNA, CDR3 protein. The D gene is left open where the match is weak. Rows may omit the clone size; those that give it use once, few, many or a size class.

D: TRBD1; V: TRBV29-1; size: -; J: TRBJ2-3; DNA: TGCAGCGTGGCCGACACAGGGGGGACGGATACGCAGTATTTT; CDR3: CSVADTGGTDTQYF
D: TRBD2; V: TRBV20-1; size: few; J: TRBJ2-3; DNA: TGCAGTGCCCCACCTCTAGCGGGGGGACATAGAAGCACAGATACGCAGTATTTT; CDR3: CSAPPLAGGHRSTDTQYF
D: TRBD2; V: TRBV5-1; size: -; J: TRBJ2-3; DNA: TGCGCCAGCAGCTCGGGACTAGCGGGGAGCACAGATACGCAGTATTTT; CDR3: CASSSGLAGSTDTQYF
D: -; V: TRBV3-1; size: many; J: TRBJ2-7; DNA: TGTGCCAGCACTCGCGGCGGCTACGAGCAGTACTTC; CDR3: CASTRGGYEQYF
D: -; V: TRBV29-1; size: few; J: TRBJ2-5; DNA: TGCAGCGTTGTTCTCAGGTTAGCAGAGACCCAGTACTTC; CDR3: CSVVLRLAETQYF
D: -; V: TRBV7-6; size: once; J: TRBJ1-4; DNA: TGTGCCAGCAGCTCCCGGACACCCCCAACTAATGAAAAACTGTTTTTT; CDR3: CASSSRTPPTNEKLFF
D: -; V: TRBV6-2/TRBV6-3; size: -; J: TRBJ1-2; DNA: TGTGCCAGCAGGGCGACAGGCGAATATGGCTACACCTTC; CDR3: CASRATGEYGYTF
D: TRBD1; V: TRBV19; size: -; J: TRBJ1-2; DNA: TGTGCCAGTAGGGGATTGGACAGGCTGTATGGCTACACCTTC; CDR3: CASRGLDRLYGYTF
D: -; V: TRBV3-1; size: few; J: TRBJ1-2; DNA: TGTGCCAGCAGCCAAGAGGCCCCCGGGCCTCTGGGGGGCTACACCTTC; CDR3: CASSQEAPGPLGGYTF
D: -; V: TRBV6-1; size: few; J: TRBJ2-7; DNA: TGTGCCAGCAGATCAGGAGCCGAGCAGTACTTC; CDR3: CASRSGAEQYF
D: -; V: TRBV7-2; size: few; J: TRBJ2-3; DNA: TGTGCCAGCAGCTTAGGGACTATTCGCACAGATACGCAGTATTTT; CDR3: CASSLGTIRTDTQYF
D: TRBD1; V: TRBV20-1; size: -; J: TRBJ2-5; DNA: TGCAGTGCTATTGAACAGGGGGCGGCGAGGGAGACCCAGTACTTC; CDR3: CSAIEQGAARETQYF
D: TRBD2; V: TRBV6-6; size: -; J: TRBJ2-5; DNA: TGTGCCAGCAGCGGACTAGCGGGAGATGAGACCCAGTACTTC; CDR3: CASSGLAGDETQYF
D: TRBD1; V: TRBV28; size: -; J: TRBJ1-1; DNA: TGTGCCAGCAGTTTAGAGGGACAGGTGAACACTGAAGCTTTCTTT; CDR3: CASSLEGQVNTEAFF
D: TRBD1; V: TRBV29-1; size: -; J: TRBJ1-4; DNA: TGCAGCGTATTGACAGGGGCTAATGAAAAACTGTTTTTT; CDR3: CSVLTGANEKLFF
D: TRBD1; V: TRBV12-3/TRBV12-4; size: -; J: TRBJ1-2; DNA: TGTGCCAGCAGTCCACCGGGGGACAGCTCCGGCTACACCTTC; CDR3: CASSPPGDSSGYTF
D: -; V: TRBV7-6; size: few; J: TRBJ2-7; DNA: TGTGCCAGCAGCTTAGGTGAAGCAGGTTTCTCTTACGAGCAGTACTTC; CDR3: CASSLGEAGFSYEQYF
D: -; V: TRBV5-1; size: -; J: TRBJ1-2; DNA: TGCGCCAGCAGCTTGGGTGACAGCGGGAGCCAGAACTATGGCTACACCTTC; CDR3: CASSLGDSGSQNYGYTF
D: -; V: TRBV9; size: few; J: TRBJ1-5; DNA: TGTGCCAGCAGCGTAGGAACAGGTAACAATCAGCCCCAGCATTTT; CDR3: CASSVGTGNNQPQHF
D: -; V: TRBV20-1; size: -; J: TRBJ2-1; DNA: TGCAGTGCTAGAGAAGCGAGGTACAATGAGCAGTTCTTC; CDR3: CSAREARYNEQFF
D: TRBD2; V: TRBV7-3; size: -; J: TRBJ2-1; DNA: TGTGCCAGCAGCCCCCCCGGGACTATATACAATGAGCAGTTCTTC; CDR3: CASSPPGTIYNEQFF
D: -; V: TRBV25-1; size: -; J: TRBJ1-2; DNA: TGTGCCGGCAGTGTGGGTTCGTATGGCTACACCTTC; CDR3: CAGSVGSYGYTF
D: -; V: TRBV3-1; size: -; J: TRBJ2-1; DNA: TGTGCCAGCAGCCGCCGCGTAGACTATGAGCAGTTCTTC; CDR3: CASSRRVDYEQFF
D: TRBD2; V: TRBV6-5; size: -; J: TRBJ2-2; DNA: TGTGCCAGCAGTTACTCGGGACTAGCGGGTCTTCGCACCGGGGAGCTGTTTTTT; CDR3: CASSYSGLAGLRTGELFF
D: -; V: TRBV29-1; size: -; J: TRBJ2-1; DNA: TGCAGCGCCCGGGATCCCCCATCCTTACTACGCGATGAGCAGTTCTTC; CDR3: CSARDPPSLLRDEQFF
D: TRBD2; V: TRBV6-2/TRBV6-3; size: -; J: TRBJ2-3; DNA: TGTGCCAGCAGCCCGGGACTAGCTAGAGATACGCAGTATTTT; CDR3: CASSPGLARDTQYF
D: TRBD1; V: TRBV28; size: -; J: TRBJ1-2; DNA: TGTGCCAGCAGCCCACGACAGGGTTGGACGTATGGCTACACCTTC; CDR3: CASSPRQGWTYGYTF
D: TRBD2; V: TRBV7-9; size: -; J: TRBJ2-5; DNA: TGTGCCAGCAGCTTACCGCCCCGACTAGCGGGCAAGCAAGAGACCCAGTACTTC; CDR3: CASSLPPRLAGKQETQYF
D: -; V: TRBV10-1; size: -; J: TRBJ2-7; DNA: TGCGCCAGCAGTGAGTCGAGGGCAGGCAGGGACGAGCAGTACTTC; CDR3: CASSESRAGRDEQYF
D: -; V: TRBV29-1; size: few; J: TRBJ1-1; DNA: TGCAGCGTTGATACGGTGAACACTGAAGCTTTCTTT; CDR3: CSVDTVNTEAFF
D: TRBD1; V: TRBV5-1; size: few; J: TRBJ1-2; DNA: TGCGCCAGCAGCTCGTACCAGGGGGCGGATGGCTACACCTTC; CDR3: CASSSYQGADGYTF
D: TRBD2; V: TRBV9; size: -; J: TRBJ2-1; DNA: TGTGCCAGCAGCGTAGACGGGAGGGCCGTAAATGAACAGTTCTTC; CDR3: CASSVDGRAVNEQFF
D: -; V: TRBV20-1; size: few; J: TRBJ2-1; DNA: TGCAGTGTTCAAGGGGTGAACAGCCCATTTTCTGAGCAGTTCTTC; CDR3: CSVQGVNSPFSEQFF
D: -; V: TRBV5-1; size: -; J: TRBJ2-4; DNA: TGCGCCAGCAGGCGGGACTCTAAAAACATTCAGTACTTC; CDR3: CASRRDSKNIQYF
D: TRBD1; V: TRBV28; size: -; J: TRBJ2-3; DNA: TGTGCCAGCAGTGACACAGGGGGCGGTATCACAGATACGCAGTATTTT; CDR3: CASSDTGGGITDTQYF
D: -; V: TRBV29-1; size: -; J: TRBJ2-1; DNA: TGCAGCGTTGTGTATGTGGGCGAGCAGTTCTTC; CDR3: CSVVYVGEQFF
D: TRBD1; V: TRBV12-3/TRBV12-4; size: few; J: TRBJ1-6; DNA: TGTGCCAGCAGTGCAAACGCCGGGACAGCCAATTCACCCCTCCACTTT; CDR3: CASSANAGTANSPLHF
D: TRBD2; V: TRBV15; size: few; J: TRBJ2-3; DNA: TGTGCCACCACCGCGGGAGAGGATACGCAGTATTTT; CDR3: CATTAGEDTQYF
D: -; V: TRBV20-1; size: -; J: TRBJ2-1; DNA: TGCAGTGCTAGTCCAGTCGACTACAATGAGCAGTTCTTC; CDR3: CSASPVDYNEQFF
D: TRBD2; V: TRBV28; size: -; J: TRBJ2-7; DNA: TGTGCCAGCACTGAGCGGGAGTCCGAGCAGTACTTC; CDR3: CASTERESEQYF
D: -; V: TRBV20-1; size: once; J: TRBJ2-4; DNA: TGCAGTGCTAGCTCCGGGGCCCCGGATGAAGAGCAGTACTTC; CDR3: CSASSGAPDEEQYF
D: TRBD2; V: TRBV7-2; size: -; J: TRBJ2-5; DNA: TGTGCCAGCAGCTCGACTAGCGGGAGATTGTGGGAGACCCAGTACTTC; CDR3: CASSSTSGRLWETQYF